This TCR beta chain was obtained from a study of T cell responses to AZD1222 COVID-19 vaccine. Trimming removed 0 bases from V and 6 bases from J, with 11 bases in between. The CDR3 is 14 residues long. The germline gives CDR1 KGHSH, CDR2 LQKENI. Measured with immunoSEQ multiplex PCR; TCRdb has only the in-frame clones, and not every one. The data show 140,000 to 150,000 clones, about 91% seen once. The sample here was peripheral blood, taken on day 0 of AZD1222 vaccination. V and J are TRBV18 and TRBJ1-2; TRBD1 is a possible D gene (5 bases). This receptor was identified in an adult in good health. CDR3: CASSPPGARDGYTF. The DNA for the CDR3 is TGTGCCAGCTCACCACCCGGGGCTAGGGATGGCTACACCTTC.